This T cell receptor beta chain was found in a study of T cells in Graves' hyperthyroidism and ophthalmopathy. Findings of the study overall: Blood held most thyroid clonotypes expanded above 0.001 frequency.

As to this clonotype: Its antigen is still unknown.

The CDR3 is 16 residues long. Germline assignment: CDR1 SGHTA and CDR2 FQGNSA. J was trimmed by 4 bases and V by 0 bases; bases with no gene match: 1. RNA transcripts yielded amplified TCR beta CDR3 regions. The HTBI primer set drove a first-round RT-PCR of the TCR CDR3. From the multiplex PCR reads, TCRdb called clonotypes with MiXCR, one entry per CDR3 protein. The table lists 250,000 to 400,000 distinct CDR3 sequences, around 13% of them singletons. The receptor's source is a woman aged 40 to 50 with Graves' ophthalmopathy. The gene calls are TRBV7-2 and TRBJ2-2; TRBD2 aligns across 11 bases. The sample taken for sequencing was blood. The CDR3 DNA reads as TGTGCCAGCAGCTTAGCTAGCGGGAGGGGCACCGGGGAGCTGTTTTTT. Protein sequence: CASSLASGRGTGELFF.